One sample yielded the 20 T cell receptor beta chains listed below, sequenced in a study of control samples from healthy donors and cancer patients. Method: immunoSEQ multiplex PCR; TCRdb's copy keeps in-frame clones and lacks some. The repertoire has tens of thousands of clones, roughly 84% of them found once; the top ten carry more than 12%. The sample taken for sequencing was blood. The receptors shown here come from a man aged 45-65 years in good health.

CDR3 sequence: CASSLQIPGTFTEAFF. In nucleotides, the CDR3 is TGTGCCAGCAGCTTACAGATACCCGGCACTTTCACTGAAGCTTTCTTT. The chain recombines TRBV5-6 with TRBJ1-1; no firm D call. Trimming stripped 2 bases from V and 4 bases from J, with 18 bases between. This CDR3 region has 16 residues. From germline, CDR1 is SGHDT and CDR2 YYEEEE.

The J gene is TRBJ2-2, the V gene TRBV7-2; tentatively, D is TRBD1 (6 bases). From germline, CDR1 is SGHTA and CDR2 FQGNSA. The CDR3 is 16 residues long. With 2 bases removed from V and 0 bases from J, the gap between germline ends came to 10 bases. The CDR3 spells CASSLYSGANTGELFF. Here the CDR3 DNA reads TGTGCCAGCAGCTTATATTCAGGGGCGAACACCGGGGAGCTGTTTTTT.

The chain employs TRBV5-8 and TRBJ1-4; 9 nucleotides line up with TRBD1. V was clipped by 0 bases and J by 9 bases; unmatched bases: 6. The germline V gene encodes CDR1 SGHTS and CDR2 YDEGEE. The length of the CDR3 is 15 residues. The CDR3 nucleotides read TGTGCCAGCAGCTTGGCTGGGACAGGGAGGAAAAAACTGTTTTTT. Translation: CASSLAGTGRKKLFF.

The chain joins TRBV2 to TRBJ2-5, with 7 bases identical to TRBD1. CDR3 length equals 13 residues. V gave up 4 bases and J gave up 5 bases; unmatched junction bases: 4. Germline-derived CDR1 and CDR2 are SNHLY and FYNNEI. The CDR3 spells CASSGGRGETQYF. The CDR3 DNA follows: TGTGCCAGCAGTGGTGGCAGGGGGGAGACCCAGTACTTC.

The chain carries TRBV2 and TRBJ2-1; 7 bases are shared with TRBD2. The junction had 15 bases not matched to a gene; V was cut back by 8 bases and J by 5 bases. This CDR3 is built from 16 residues. Germline CDR1 reads SNHLY; CDR2 reads FYNNEI. CDR3 DNA sequence: TGTGCCAGCCTACCGGGGTGGGCGGGAGACCACAATGAGCAGTTCTTC. It yields the protein CASLPGWAGDHNEQFF.

The DNA for the CDR3 is TGTGCCAGTAGTATAGATCAAGGGTCAGGGAAGCTCATGAACACTGAAGCTTTCTTT. Amino acids: CASSIDQGSGKLMNTEAFF. The V and J genes are TRBV19 and TRBJ1-1; a possible D gene is TRBD1 (5 bases). Germline V gene data show CDR1 as LNHDA and CDR2 as SQIVND (reference sequence). CDR3 length: 19 amino acids. V was cut by 0 bases and J by 0 bases, with 20 bases left in between.

The chain links TRBV6-2 or TRBV6-3 to TRBJ1-5; tentatively, D is TRBD1 (5 bases). Trimming cost V 2 bases and J 6 bases, with 14 bases left between them. Germline CDR1 is MNHEY and CDR2 is SVGEGT. The CDR3 runs to 15 residues. Here the CDR3 reads CASSYHPRDSQPQHF. The CDR3 coding sequence is TGTGCCAGCAGTTACCACCCCAGGGATAGTCAGCCCCAGCATTTT.

This clone occurred once. V gene TRBV28 combines with J gene TRBJ1-1; 7 bases map to TRBD1. The V and J ends lost 5 bases and 5 bases, in that order; junction bases with no gene match: 5. CDR1 and CDR2 from the germline V gene are MDHEN and SYDVKM. CDR3 size: 13 residues. The CDR3 DNA sequence: TGTGCCAGCAGTCCGACAGGGTTAACTGAAGCTTTCTTT. Protein sequence: CASSPTGLTEAFF.

This sequence joins TRBV7-3 and TRBJ2-3; 12 nucleotides line up with TRBD1. CDR3 size: 16 residues. Germline CDR1 reads SGHTA; CDR2 reads FQGTGA. The V gene end was trimmed by 4 bases and the J gene end by 5 bases; junction bases not matched to a gene: 7. The CDR3 coding sequence is TGTGCCAGCAGCTCCATGGGGACAGGGGGCGAAGATACGCAGTATTTT. Translating gives CASSSMGTGGEDTQYF.

This rearrangement joins TRBV10-3 to TRBJ2-3; D possibly uses TRBD1 or TRBD2 (5 bases each). Germline CDR1 ENHRY, CDR2 SYGVKD. Trimming stripped 10 bases from V and 1 base from J, with 15 bases between. CDR3 length: 14 residues. This CDR3 is CATTGGSGTDTQYF. The CDR3 region has the DNA TGTGCCACTACAGGAGGTTCTGGCACAGATACGCAGTATTTT.

This chain links TRBV5-1 with TRBJ2-2; 7 nucleotides match TRBD2. CDR3 length: 16 amino acids. The J segment lost 0 bases and the V segment lost 2 bases, leaving 4 bases of the junction unmatched. Germline V CDR1 and CDR2: SGHRS, YFSETQ. Written as DNA, the CDR3 is TGCGCCAGCAGCTTACCTAGCGGCGCGAACACCGGGGAGCTGTTTTTT. This translates into CASSLPSGANTGELFF.

The chain recombines TRBV3-1 (or the pseudogene TRBV3-2) with TRBJ2-5; perhaps TRBD1 as D (5 bases). This CDR3 is 14 amino acids long. The ends were cut back, 3 bases at V and 0 bases at J, with 8 bases in the middle. The V gene's germline CDR1 is LGHDT and CDR2 YNNKEL (reference sequence). The CDR3 DNA reads TGTGCCAGCAGCCACAGGGCCAACCAAGAGACCCAGTACTTC. Its protein is CASSHRANQETQYF.

This chain connects TRBV11-3 to TRBJ2-3; 7 bases align to TRBD1. The trim removed 5 bases at V and 2 bases at J, leaving 7 bases unmatched. The CDR3 loop spans 15 amino acids. Germline-derived CDR1 and CDR2 are SGHNT and YENEEA. The DNA for the CDR3 is TGTGCCAGCAGCAAGACAGGGATTGTCACAGATACGCAGTATTTT. As protein: CASSKTGIVTDTQYF.

The rearrangement joins TRBV5-1 to TRBJ2-1; D uncertain. Germline lookup yields CDR1 SGHRS and CDR2 YFSETQ. CDR3 length: 13 residues. The V gene lost 0 bases and the J gene lost 11 bases, with 12 bases spanning the gap. This CDR3 reads CASSLERTEQQFF. CDR3 in DNA: TGCGCCAGCAGCTTGGAACGAACGGAGCAGCAGTTCTTC.

The gene calls are TRBV6-5 and TRBJ2-2, with D perhaps being TRBD1 or TRBD2 (5 bases each). V was shortened by 2 bases and J by 6 bases, with 10 bases between the two germline ends. The V gene's germline CDR1 is MNHEY and CDR2 SVGAGI. The CDR3 is made up of 14 amino acids. CDR3 nucleotides: TGTGCCAGCAGTTACGAGGGGTACGCCGGGGAGCTGTTTTTT. Protein: CASSYEGYAGELFF.

This clone was detected once. The genes are TRBV6-1 and TRBJ1-3; D remains unclear. V was shortened by 3 bases and J by 4 bases, with 10 bases between the two germline ends. The CDR3 extends over 14 amino acids. In germline, CDR1 is MNHNS, CDR2 SASEGT. CDR3 sequence reads: CASSESNGGNTIYF. The CDR3 nucleotides are TGTGCCAGCAGTGAGTCGAACGGAGGAAACACCATATATTTT.

This chain links TRBV27 with TRBJ1-2; D may be TRBD1 (5 bases). Trimming shortened V by 6 bases and J by 7 bases, and 24 bases separated the two germline ends. CDR1 is MNHEY and CDR2 is SMNVEV in the germline V gene (reference sequence). The CDR3 length is 16 residues. CDR3 protein: CASRNTQQGGSGGYTF. The CDR3 DNA sequence: TGTGCCAGCAGAAATACCCAGCAGGGCGGCAGCGGTGGCTACACCTTC.

This clone appeared once. DNA of the CDR3: TGTGCCAGCAGTTCGTTACAGGGCCGCGGGTACGAGCAGTACTTC. Amino acids: CASSSLQGRGYEQYF. The rearrangement links TRBV6-2 or TRBV6-3 to TRBJ2-7, with a tentative D call TRBD1 (6 bases). The CDR3 extends over 15 amino acids. Trimming removed 4 bases at V and 4 bases at J, with 17 bases between. Germline loops: CDR1 MNHEY, CDR2 SVGEGT.

The chain is built from TRBV9 and TRBJ2-7; D is possibly TRBD2 (6 bases). The germline V and J ends were trimmed by 0 bases and 0 bases, with 10 bases remaining between them. Germline V gives CDR1 SGDLS, CDR2 YYNGEE. The CDR3 runs to 15 residues. CDR3 coding DNA: TGTGCCAGCAGCGTAGAACCGACTAGCTCCTACGAGCAGTACTTC. It encodes CASSVEPTSSYEQYF.

This chain's CDR3 is CASSIGAGVTEVQFF. The CDR3 coding sequence is TGTGCCAGTAGTATCGGGGCGGGAGTCACTGAAGTACAGTTCTTC. The rearrangement uses TRBV19 and TRBJ2-1; 7 bases are a match to TRBD2. Germline lookup yields CDR1 LNHDA and CDR2 SQIVND (reference sequence). This CDR3 has 15 amino acids. Trimming took 3 bases from V and 13 from J; bases not matched to a gene: 15.